A single sample is the source of the 7 T cell receptor beta chains below, sequenced in a study of blood T cell repertoires in COVID-19. The data were produced by immunoSEQ multiplex PCR, yet TCRdb's version contains in-frame clones alone and is incomplete. The sample holds about 73,000 clones, less than 85% seen once. Sequencing was performed on peripheral blood. The receptors shown here come from a man between 60 and 70 years old with acute or convalescent COVID-19.

This clone was seen repeatedly, ten times or more. The V and J genes are TRBV11-2 and TRBJ1-2; 11 bases match TRBD1. With 1 base clipped from V and 3 bases from J, the junction kept 4 bases outside the gene matches. This CDR3 has 16 amino acids. In germline, CDR1 is SGHAT, CDR2 FQNNGV. The CDR3 DNA reads TGTGCCAGCAGCTTAGTTCCGGGACAGGGGGACTATGGCTACACCTTC. It codes for CASSLVPGQGDYGYTF.

This clone was counted a few times. The genes are TRBV9 and TRBJ1-1, with D possibly TRBD1 on 5 matching bases. The germline gives CDR1 SGDLS, CDR2 YYNGEE. The CDR3 has 14 amino acids. The germline V and J ends were trimmed by 1 base and 10 bases, with 17 bases remaining between them. The CDR3 DNA reads as TGTGCCAGCAGCGTAAAGGCGTCGGGGGAGAGAGCTTTCTTT. It specifies CASSVKASGERAFF.

The V and J genes are TRBV6-1 and TRBJ1-2; D is ambiguous. The V gene's germline CDR1 is MNHNS and CDR2 SASEGT. This CDR3 spans 14 amino acids. V was shortened by 2 bases and J by 8 bases, with 15 bases between the two germline ends. Here the CDR3 reads CASSEYGQEGGYTF. CDR3 nucleotide sequence: TGTGCCAGCAGTGAATATGGGCAGGAGGGAGGCTACACCTTC.

The CDR3 loop reads CASSSTGGSNEKLFF. The DNA of the CDR3 is TGTGCCAGCAGCAGCACAGGGGGAAGTAATGAAAAACTGTTTTTT. This sequence joins TRBV5-6 and TRBJ1-4, with 8 positions matching TRBD1. Germline V lookup: CDR1 SGHDT, CDR2 YYEEEE. CDR3 length: 15 residues. V gave up 4 bases and J gave up 4 bases; unmatched junction bases: 6.

The chain recombines TRBV5-1 with TRBJ2-7; the match to TRBD1 covers 11 bases. The germline V gene encodes CDR1 SGHRS and CDR2 YFSETQ. This CDR3 is 16 amino acids long. The junction had 12 bases not matched to a gene; V was cut back by 3 bases and J by 7 bases. CDR3: CASSYDPGQGVLEQYF. The CDR3 DNA follows: TGCGCCAGCAGCTATGACCCGGGACAGGGGGTGTTGGAGCAGTACTTC.

The table lists this clone with a few counts. CDR3 nucleotides: TGTGCCAGCAGTTCCGGGACAGCTCTTCTCTCCGAGCAGTACTTC. Translated, it gives CASSSGTALLSEQYF. The chain is built from TRBV27 and TRBJ2-7; TRBD1 matches 7 bases. Germline assignment: CDR1 MNHEY and CDR2 SMNVEV (reference sequence). The V segment lost 4 bases and the J segment 6 bases; nucleotides outside the gene matches: 12. This CDR3 comprises 15 residues.

This clone was picked up one time. The rearrangement links TRBV6-5 to TRBJ2-7; no clear D. With 5 bases removed from V and 3 bases from J, the gap between germline ends came to 11 bases. This CDR3 is built from 13 residues. The germline CDR1 and CDR2 sequences are MNHEY and SVGAGI. The CDR3 is CASSISFLYEQYF. The CDR3 DNA follows: TGTGCCAGCAGTATCTCGTTCCTCTACGAGCAGTACTTC.